The 14 T cell receptor beta chains reported below all come from one sample, sequenced in a study of blood T cell repertoires in COVID-19. Only in-frame clones appear in the TCRdb table, and some are missing; sequencing was by immunoSEQ multiplex PCR. This sample carries roughly 150,000 clones, 89% of them seen once, and the ten largest clones take less than 3%. The sample comprised peripheral blood. All receptors derive from a man aged 55 to 70 with acute or convalescent COVID-19.

V and J are TRBV6-5 and TRBJ1-6, with D maybe TRBD1 (5 bases). The CDR3 runs to 14 residues. In germline, CDR1 is MNHEY, CDR2 SVGAGI. V was shortened by 2 bases and J by 5 bases, with 7 bases between the two germline ends. In DNA form, the CDR3 reads TGTGCCAGCAGTTACAGGGGTCATAATTCACCCCTCCACTTT. It is translated as CASSYRGHNSPLHF.

This chain joins TRBV21-1 and TRBJ2-2; the table's D call, TRBD1, was not checked against the DNA. TRBV21-1 is classified as a pseudogene. This CDR3 has 16 amino acids. CDR3 sequence (DNA): TGTGCCAGCAGCAAAGGACAGGGGGCGAACACCGGGGAGCTGTTTTTT. Its translation is CASSKGQGANTGELFF.

CDR3 in amino acids: CAWSVRRGQRVNQPQHF. The CDR3 DNA follows: TGTGCCTGGAGTGTTAGGAGGGGGCAAAGGGTCAATCAGCCCCAGCATTTT. The V and J genes are TRBV30 and TRBJ1-5; TRBD1 agrees at 7 bases. V gave up 0 bases and J gave up 3 bases; unmatched junction bases: 11. The CDR3 is made up of 17 amino acids. Germline V gene lookup returns CDR1 GTSNPN and CDR2 SVGIG (reference sequence).

Remarks on this clone: The same CDR3 also results from other DNA sequences found in this sample. The chain carries TRBV18 and TRBJ2-7, with 7 positions matching TRBD1. The CDR3 loop spans 14 amino acids. Germline V gene sequence: CDR1 KGHSH, CDR2 LQKENI. The junction had 6 bases not matched to a gene; V was cut back by 6 bases and J by 1 base. CDR3 residues: CASSPDRSSYEQYF. The CDR3 coding sequence is TGTGCCAGCTCCCCGGACAGGTCTTCCTACGAGCAGTACTTC.

The chain combines TRBV27 with TRBJ2-3, with a weak D call TRBD1 (6 bases). CDR1 and CDR2 from the germline V gene are MNHEY and SMNVEV (reference sequence). The CDR3 covers 16 residues. The V gene lost 3 bases and the J gene lost 2 bases, with 15 bases spanning the gap. The CDR3, as DNA: TGTGCCAGCAGTTTCCTCCCATGGGGGCACACAGATACGCAGTATTTT. Encoded protein: CASSFLPWGHTDTQYF.

The chain uses TRBV29-1 and TRBJ1-2; 9 bases are a match to TRBD1. The CDR3 covers 14 residues. V lost 7 bases to trimming and J lost 4 bases; unmatched junction nucleotides: 10. The germline gives CDR1 SQVTM, CDR2 ANQGSEA. CDR3 amino acids: CSGNSGTGFYGYTF. The DNA of the CDR3 is TGCAGCGGGAATTCCGGGACAGGGTTCTATGGCTACACCTTC.

This chain uses TRBV5-4 with TRBJ2-1, with D possibly matching TRBD1 (7 bases). The CDR3 contains 15 residues. The V end lost 2 bases, the J end lost 8 bases, and 17 bases lay between the germline ends. CDR1 SGHNT and CDR2 YYREEE come from the germline V gene (reference sequence). Here the CDR3 DNA reads TGTGCCAGCAGCTTAAGCAGGGGGGCCGCAGATGAGCAGTTCTTC. Its protein is CASSLSRGAADEQFF.

The chain couples TRBV5-1 to TRBJ1-3; 10 positions agree with TRBD1. The V gene's germline CDR1 is SGHRS and CDR2 YFSETQ. The CDR3 runs 17 residues. The V gene end was trimmed by 4 bases and the J gene end by 2 bases; junction bases not matched to a gene: 9. CDR3 sequence (DNA): TGCGCCAGCAGCCCGGGAACGACAGGGGGCGCTGGAAACACCATATATTTT. Amino acids: CASSPGTTGGAGNTIYF.

The chain recombines TRBV6-1 with TRBJ1-1; D remains ambiguous. Trimming stripped 6 bases from V and 6 bases from J, with 11 bases between. The CDR3 extends over 12 amino acids. Germline CDR1 and CDR2: MNHNS and SASEGT. CDR3 residues: CASRNDNPEAFF. Here the CDR3 DNA reads TGTGCCAGCAGAAACGACAACCCTGAAGCTTTCTTT.

This chain uses TRBV2 with TRBJ2-2, with D uncertain. CDR1 SNHLY and CDR2 FYNNEI come from the germline V gene. CDR3 size: 13 residues. The V and J ends lost 3 bases and 1 base respectively, with 3 bases between them. The CDR3 DNA sequence: TGTGCCAGCAGTGATCAGAACACCGGGGAGCTGTTTTTT. Protein product: CASSDQNTGELFF.

The V and J genes are TRBV9 and TRBJ2-5; D is unresolved. V dropped 0 bases and J dropped 5 bases, with 8 bases sitting between them. This CDR3 has 13 residues. The germline V gene encodes CDR1 SGDLS and CDR2 YYNGEE. CDR3 protein: CASSVVSYETQYF. The CDR3 nucleotides are TGTGCCAGCAGCGTAGTCAGTTATGAGACCCAGTACTTC. The full variable domain, in which reference TRBV9 and TRBJ2-5 provide the parts outside the CDR3, is DSGVTQTPKHLITATGQRVTLRCSPRSGDLSVYWYQQSLDQGLQFLIQYYNGEERAKGNILERFSAQQFPDLHSELNLSSLELGDSALYFCASSVVSYETQYFGPGTRLLVL.

The rearrangement joins TRBV10-3 to TRBJ1-1; 9 nucleotides match TRBD1. The germline gives CDR1 ENHRY, CDR2 SYGVKD. The J segment lost 5 bases and the V segment lost 8 bases, leaving 6 bases of the junction unmatched. This CDR3 is 13 amino acids long. CDR3 nucleotide sequence: TGTGCCATCTCGGACAGGGGAAGAACTGAAGCTTTCTTT. Protein sequence: CAISDRGRTEAFF.

V is TRBV3-1 (or the pseudogene TRBV3-2) and J is TRBJ2-2, with unresolved D. Per the germline V gene, CDR1 is LGHDT and CDR2 is YNNKEL (reference sequence). V lost 4 bases and J 3 bases, leaving 9 bases between the germline ends. This CDR3 is built from 14 residues. The CDR3 nucleotides are TGTGCCAGCAGCCGTCGGTCTTACACCGGGGAGCTGTTTTTT. Its protein is CASSRRSYTGELFF.

The CDR3 nucleotides are TGCGCCAGCAGCCAAGCCCCCCCCCGCTCCTATAATTCACCCCTCCACTTT. This sequence encodes CASSQAPPRSYNSPLHF. This chain links TRBV4-1 with TRBJ1-6, with D unclear. V lost 1 base and J lost 0, with 10 bases in between. This CDR3 has 17 residues. Per the germline V gene, CDR1 is MGHRA and CDR2 is YSYEKL.